Listed below are T cell receptor beta chains from one sample, sequenced in a study of OX40 agonist ivuxolimab in advanced cancers. Sequenced by immunoSEQ multiplex PCR; TCRdb stores in-frame clones only, minus some. The data contain just over 95,000 clones, around 82% of them seen just once; the ten biggest clones take up 3.8%. Material: CD4+ or CD8+ T cells sorted from blood, obtained in a trial of the OX40 agonist ivuxolimab. All receptors derive from an adult with an advanced solid tumor such as melanoma, head and neck, liver or kidney cancer. Each CDR3 is given with its conserved first and last residue. The D gene is left open where the match is weak. Part of the rows lack a size; the others show once, few, many or a class for expanded clones.

j_call v_call clone_size d_call cdr3_aa cdr3_nt
TRBJ1-3 TRBV27 NA TRBD1 CASKAGTVSGNTIYF TGTGCCAGCAAAGCCGGGACAGTCTCTGGAAACACCATATATTTT
TRBJ2-3 TRBV10-1 few TRBD2 CASSESLAGHTDTQYF TGCGCCAGCAGTGAGTCTCTAGCGGGGCACACAGATACGCAGTATTTT
TRBJ1-1 TRBV7-2 NA NA CASSLGRWGTEAFF TGTGCCAGCAGCTTAGGCCGCTGGGGAACTGAAGCTTTCTTT
TRBJ1-1 TRBV27 NA TRBD1 CASSLGTANTEAFF TGTGCCAGCAGTTTGGGGACAGCGAACACTGAAGCTTTCTTT
TRBJ2-1 TRBV28 NA TRBD2 CASSLRGLAGVYNEQFF TGTGCCAGCAGTTTACGGGGTCTAGCGGGAGTGTACAATGAGCAGTTCTTC
TRBJ1-1 TRBV11-2 NA TRBD1 CASSLVPGQGEAFF TGTGCCAGCAGCTTAGTTCCGGGACAGGGTGAAGCTTTCTTT
TRBJ2-2 TRBV28 NA NA CASSLPPGADTGELFF TGTGCCAGCAGTCTCCCACCGGGGGCGGACACCGGGGAGCTGTTTTTT
TRBJ1-3 TRBV28 once TRBD1 CASKQGAGNTIYF TGTGCCAGTAAACAGGGGGCTGGAAACACCATATATTTT
TRBJ2-5 TRBV4-1 NA NA CASSQVGIETQYF TGCGCCAGCAGCCAAGTAGGGATAGAGACCCAGTACTTC
TRBJ2-5 TRBV7-9 NA NA CASGEGTGGETQYF TGTGCCAGCGGTGAGGGTACTGGAGGGGAGACCCAGTACTTC
TRBJ1-5 TRBV2 few NA CASSSRRTNQPQHF TGTGCCAGCAGCTCCCGACGGACCAATCAGCCCCAGCATTTT
TRBJ2-7 TRBV30 NA NA CAWSVGVPYEQYF TGTGCCTGGAGTGTAGGCGTCCCCTACGAGCAGTACTTC
TRBJ2-1 TRBV10-2 NA TRBD2 CASSEQAAGGNEQFF TGCGCCAGCAGTGAGCAGGCGGCGGGAGGGAATGAGCAGTTCTTC
TRBJ1-1 TRBV15 NA NA CATSRWAGGSTEAFF TGTGCCACCAGCAGATGGGCGGGGGGCTCCACTGAAGCTTTCTTT
TRBJ2-1 TRBV19 NA NA CASSTQGGSYNEQFF TGTGCCAGTAGTACACAGGGAGGCTCCTACAATGAGCAGTTCTTC
TRBJ2-1 TRBV7-8 once TRBD1 CASSLGTGIYNEQFF TGTGCCAGCAGCTTAGGGACAGGGATTTACAATGAGCAGTTCTTC
TRBJ2-2 TRBV15 NA TRBD2 CATSRPGVAGATTGELFF TGTGCCACCAGCAGACCCGGGGTAGCGGGAGCAACCACCGGGGAGCTGTTTTTT
TRBJ1-5 TRBV15 NA NA CATSSVSQPQHF TGTGCCACCAGCAGCGTATCTCAGCCCCAGCATTTT
TRBJ2-6 TRBV19 NA NA CASSPRSSGANVLTF TGTGCCAGTAGCCCCAGGAGCTCTGGGGCCAACGTCCTGACTTTC
TRBJ2-7 TRBV19 once NA CASRSEYEQYF TGTGCCAGTAGATCGGAATACGAGCAGTACTTC
TRBJ1-1 TRBV5-4 few NA CASSWGRGLDTEAFF TGTGCCAGCAGCTGGGGACGTGGTTTGGACACTGAAGCTTTCTTT
TRBJ2-3 TRBV7-3 NA NA CASSLGRGADTQYF TGTGCCAGCAGCTTAGGGAGGGGGGCAGATACGCAGTATTTT
TRBJ2-3 TRBV5-1 NA NA CASSLAGGAARTDTQYF TGCGCCAGCAGCTTGGCGGGTGGCGCGGCGAGGACAGATACGCAGTATTTT
TRBJ2-2 TRBV6-1 NA TRBD2 CASSTGTKYTGELFF TGTGCCAGCAGTACCGGGACTAAGTACACCGGGGAGCTGTTTTTT
TRBJ2-2 TRBV5-4 few NA CASSLGQDTGELFF TGTGCCAGCAGCTTGGGACAGGACACCGGGGAGCTGTTTTTT
TRBJ2-7 TRBV15 few TRBD2 CASSRGDVNEQYF TGTGCCTCTAGCCGGGGGGATGTAAACGAGCAGTACTTC
TRBJ1-4 TRBV28 NA NA CAIGVAGGNNEKLFF TGTGCCATCGGAGTGGCGGGCGGGAATAATGAAAAACTGTTTTTT
TRBJ2-1 TRBV5-4 once TRBD2 CASSLGLAVYNEQFF TGTGCCAGCAGTCTTGGACTAGCGGTTTACAATGAGCAGTTCTTC
TRBJ2-2 TRBV21-1 NA NA CASSKVSGKGAGELFF TGTGCCAGCAGCAAAGTTTCAGGGAAAGGGGCCGGGGAGCTGTTTTTT
TRBJ1-5 TRBV30 few NA CAWSVGSDQPQHF TGTGCCTGGAGTGTCGGCAGTGACCAGCCCCAGCATTTT